The rows below give T cell receptor beta chains drawn from one sample of a study of shared clonotypes between healthy human individuals. Some clones are missing from TCRdb's copy, which holds only in-frame ones; the method was immunoSEQ multiplex PCR. The sample has 2,500,000 or so clones, roughly 93% seen once. Sequencing input: naive CD4+ T cells from PBMCs. These receptors were collected from a young man in good health. Some clones in this sample may be carry-over from other donors' samples. Both conserved end residues are part of each CDR3. The order of the fields is V gene, J gene, D gene, CDR3 DNA, CDR3 protein. A D gene is named only where the DNA matches it firmly.

TRBV5-1	TRBJ2-1	.	TGCGCCAGCAGCGACCGGGACTCCCGAGGGCACAATGAGCAGTTCTTC	CASSDRDSRGHNEQFF
TRBV5-6	TRBJ1-6	.	TGTGCCAGCACCCGGACAGTTCATAATTCACCCCTCCACTTT	CASTRTVHNSPLHF
TRBV19	TRBJ2-3	TRBD2	TGTGCCAGTAGTATTGGGACTAGTAAAATAGGAGATACGCAGTATTTT	CASSIGTSKIGDTQYF
TRBV10-1	TRBJ2-7	.	TGCGCCAGCAGTGAAGGCCCACCTCCCTCCTACGAGCAGTACTTC	CASSEGPPPSYEQYF
TRBV10-3	TRBJ2-5	TRBD1	TGTGCCATCAGTGACCCAGGGGGAGAGACCCAGTACTTC	CAISDPGGETQYF
TRBV11-2	TRBJ2-1	TRBD2	TGTGCCAGCAGCCCCAGCGGGACCTCCTACAATGAGCAGTTCTTC	CASSPSGTSYNEQFF
TRBV5-8	TRBJ1-1	TRBD1	TGTGCCAGCAGCTCCCGGGACAGGGGCAGGTACACTGAAGCTTTCTTT	CASSSRDRGRYTEAFF
TRBV28	TRBJ1-2	.	TGTGCCACTAATCCGGGACAAAGTGGCTACACCTTC	CATNPGQSGYTF
TRBV6-1	TRBJ1-2	TRBD1	TGTGCCAGCAGTGAATCAGGGGGCGTAGGCTACACCTTC	CASSESGGVGYTF
TRBV7-2	TRBJ2-7	.	TGTGCCAGCAGCTTGCGGAGACCCTCCTACGAGCAGTACTTC	CASSLRRPSYEQYF
TRBV11-2	TRBJ1-2	.	TGTGCCAGCAGCTCCGTAAGGGGGGCCTATGGCTACACCTTC	CASSSVRGAYGYTF
TRBV6-1	TRBJ1-1	.	TGTGCCAGCCTGATAGTCGGGATCACTGAAGCTTTCTTT	CASLIVGITEAFF
TRBV28	TRBJ2-1	.	TGTGCCAGCAGTTTATTTGTAGGAGGCGCCTACAATGAGCAGTTCTTC	CASSLFVGGAYNEQFF
TRBV27	TRBJ1-1	TRBD1	TGTGCCAGCAGCCTAGACCGGGACAGGGGCACTGAAGCTTTCTTT	CASSLDRDRGTEAFF
TRBV10-3	TRBJ2-7	TRBD1	TGTGCCATCACCTCAACCGCGGACAGGCGCTACGAGCAGTACTTC	CAITSTADRRYEQYF